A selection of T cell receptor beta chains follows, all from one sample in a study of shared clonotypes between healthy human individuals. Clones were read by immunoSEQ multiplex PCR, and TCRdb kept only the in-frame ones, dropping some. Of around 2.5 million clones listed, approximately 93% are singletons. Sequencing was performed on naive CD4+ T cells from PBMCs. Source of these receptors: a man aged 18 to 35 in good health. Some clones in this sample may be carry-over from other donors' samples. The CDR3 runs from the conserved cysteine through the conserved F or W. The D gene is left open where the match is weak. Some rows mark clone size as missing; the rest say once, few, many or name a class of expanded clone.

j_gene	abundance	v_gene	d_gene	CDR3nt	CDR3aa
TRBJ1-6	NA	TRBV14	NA	TGTGCCAGCAGCCAAGTACGCCATTCACCCCTCCACTTT	CASSQVRHSPLHF
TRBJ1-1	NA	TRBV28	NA	TGTGCCAGCAGTACAGGGACCCTGAACACTGAAGCTTTCTTT	CASSTGTLNTEAFF
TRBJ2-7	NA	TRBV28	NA	TGTGCCAGCAGTCTAACTCCGGGCGGAGGGAGCTACGAGCAGTACTTC	CASSLTPGGGSYEQYF
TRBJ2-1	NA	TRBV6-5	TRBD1	TGTGCCAGCAGTCAAAGGACAGGGTCGCACAATGAGCAGTTCTTC	CASSQRTGSHNEQFF
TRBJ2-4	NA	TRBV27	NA	TGTGCCAGCAGTCCAAGCAGCTACAACAAAAACATTCAGTACTTC	CASSPSSYNKNIQYF
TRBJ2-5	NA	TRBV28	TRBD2	TGTGCCAGCAGTTACGGGAGGGACGAGACCCAGTACTTC	CASSYGRDETQYF
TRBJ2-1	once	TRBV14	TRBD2	TGTGCCAGCAGTGACCCGGGACTAGCCTACAATGAGCAGTTCTTC	CASSDPGLAYNEQFF
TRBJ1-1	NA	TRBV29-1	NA	TGCAGCGTTGAATTACAGCAGGGCCCCACTGAAGCTTTCTTT	CSVELQQGPTEAFF
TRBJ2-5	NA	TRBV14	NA	TGTGCCAGCAGCCCCGGATACCAAGAGACCCAGTACTTC	CASSPGYQETQYF
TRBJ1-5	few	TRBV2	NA	TGTGCCAGCAGGGGCAATCAGCCCCAGCATTTT	CASRGNQPQHF
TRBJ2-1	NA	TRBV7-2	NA	TGTGCCAGCAGCTTAGCTGGCCCAGAGAGTGAGCAGTTCTTC	CASSLAGPESEQFF
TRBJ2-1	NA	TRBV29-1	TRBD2	TGCAGCGTTGTCCCCGGCGGGAGGGTTTCCTACAATGAGCAGTTCTTC	CSVVPGGRVSYNEQFF
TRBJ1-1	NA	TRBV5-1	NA	TGCGCCAGCAGCTTGGACGGTCCCATGAACACTGAAGCTTTCTTT	CASSLDGPMNTEAFF